The present T cell receptor (beta chain) was sequenced within a study of blood T cells in healthy people across ages (dated by TCRdb to between 2014 and 2016). With respect to the entire study: In model experiments, template switching captured roughly one uniquely barcoded TCR beta cDNA molecule for every two T cells. Age-related changes in TCR beta repertoire diversity were measured in the study by deep sequencing normalized with unique cDNA molecular identifiers. The donors were divided into four age groups: young (average about 16 years), middle-aged (approximately 39), aged (approximately 64) and long-lived (approximately 74). To avoid experimental bias, donors of different ages were spread randomly across the sequencing lanes. The study analyzed two additional independent replicas of 1 million unique cDNA reads from the same blood draw for two donors, one aged 18 to 30 and one aged 80 or older. Here is what the overall study found, with its caveats: Compared with the aged group, the long-lived group had more naive CD4+ T cells, fewer expanded clones and increased TCR diversity, a pattern suggesting age selection. Estimates of total diversity based on one million sequenced T cells were regarded as lower bounds and as underestimates. As age increased, observed TCR beta diversity per million T cells dropped in a roughly linear way, and a significant reduction was already evident by age 40. There was a strong correlation between observed TCR beta diversity and the percentage of naive T cells measured by flow cytometry. The CMV infection status of donors was not known, potentially confounding age-related changes in expanded clonotypes. Because profiling used bulk unsorted PBMCs, naive and antigen-experienced compartments could not be compared conclusively.

This clonotype showed up many times. Its antigen specificity is not known. The record has no base qualities; no much larger clone is one base away. V gives up 0 bases and J gives up 1 base, and the segment between their germline ends measures 7 bases. CDR1 and CDR2 (SGDLS, YYNGEE) derive from the germline V gene. From the cysteine up to the phenylalanine, the CDR3 has a length of 14 residues. Kept here is only the CDR3 DNA, which spans 42 bases and is read in frame from base 1. The library relied on 5' RACE. TCRdb shows the sequencer as Illumina HiSeq 2500. A second PCR of roughly 6 to 12 cycles was performed with a sample-barcoded 5' primer and a J-beta primer mix. A unique molecular identifier was introduced onto each TCR beta cDNA molecule by a template-switch 5' adaptor carrying 12 random nucleotides. Each sample yielded at least 2.5 million CDR3-containing paired-end reads. All of the RNA was converted into first-strand cDNA using the Mint cDNA synthesis kit, with a TRBC-specific oligonucleotide serving as the primer. Following uracil-DNA glycosylase treatment, all cDNA underwent a first 18-cycle PCR with the universal primers M1SS and BC2_uni_R. Per the authors' processing: For normalization, 1 million high-quality reads, each with a distinct molecular identifier, were randomly selected from each sample. Instead of being binned into consensus sequences, reads that shared molecular identifiers were thrown out. MiTCR, run with a Q25 quality threshold and the strictest error-elimination algorithm, handled CDR3 identification, clonotype clustering and error correction. Lower-bound total TCR beta diversity was estimated with a nonparametric unseen species model using Euler transformation. The raw public reads went through TCRdb reprocessing: fastp at Q25, MiXCR clone calling, in-frame beta chains kept. CDR3 protein duplicates are merged, each entry listing the most common genes and DNA. These V and J calls derive from TCRdb rather than the authors' analysis. The sample table records around 1,700,000 distinct CDR3 sequences; approximately 30% of these occur just once. The ten largest clones capture approximately 7.7% of the sample.

Donors were 39 systemically healthy Caucasian individuals from Russia aged 6 to 90 years. Each donor gave approximately 9.4 milliliters of peripheral blood, drawn into EDTA-treated Vacutainer tubes. Ficoll-Paque density-gradient centrifugation was used to isolate PBMCs, with at least 7 million per sample. Total RNA, at least 5 micrograms per sample, was extracted from PBMCs with Trizol reagent. Naive CD45RAhigh/CD27high T cell percentages were measured by flow cytometry on a PBMC aliquot from every donor. The chain was built from TRBV9 and TRBJ2-5, with an unclear D gene assignment. This receptor was taken from a woman in her 30s in good health. The specimen was blood. Here is the DNA: TGTGCCAGCAGCGTAGGACGGCTCCAAGAGACCCAGTACTTC. It translates to CASSVGRLQETQYF. Extended through the reference TRBV9 and TRBJ2-5 proteins, this CDR3 yields the full variable domain: DSGVTQTPKHLITATGQRVTLRCSPRSGDLSVYWYQQSLDQGLQFLIQYYNGEERAKGNILERFSAQQFPDLHSELNLSSLELGDSALYFCASSVGRLQETQYFGPGTRLLVL.